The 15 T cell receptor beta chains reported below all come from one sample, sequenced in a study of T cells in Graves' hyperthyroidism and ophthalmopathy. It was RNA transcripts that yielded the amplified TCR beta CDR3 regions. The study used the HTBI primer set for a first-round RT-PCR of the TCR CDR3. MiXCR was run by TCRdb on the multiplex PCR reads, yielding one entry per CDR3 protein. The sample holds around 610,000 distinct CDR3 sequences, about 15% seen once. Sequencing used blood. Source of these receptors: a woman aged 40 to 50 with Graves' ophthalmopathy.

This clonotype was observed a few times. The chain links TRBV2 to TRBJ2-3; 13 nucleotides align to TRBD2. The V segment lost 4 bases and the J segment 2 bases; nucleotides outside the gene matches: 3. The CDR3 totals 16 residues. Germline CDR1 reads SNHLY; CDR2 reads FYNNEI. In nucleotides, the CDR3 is TGTGCCAGCAGTGGGGGACTAGCGGGGACCACAGATACGCAGTATTTT. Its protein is CASSGGLAGTTDTQYF. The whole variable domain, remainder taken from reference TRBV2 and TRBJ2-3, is EPEVTQTPSHQVTQMGQEVILRCVPISNHLYFYWYRQILGQKVEFLVSFYNNEISEKSEIFDDQFSVERPDGSNFTLKIRSTKLEDSAMYFCASSGGLAGTTDTQYFGPGTRLTVL.

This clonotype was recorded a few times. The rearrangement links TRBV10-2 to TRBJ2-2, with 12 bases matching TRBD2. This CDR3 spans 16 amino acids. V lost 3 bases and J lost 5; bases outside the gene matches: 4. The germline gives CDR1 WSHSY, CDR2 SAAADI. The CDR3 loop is CASSDILAGGTGELFF. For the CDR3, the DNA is TGCGCCAGCAGTGACATCCTAGCGGGAGGGACCGGGGAGCTGTTTTTT.

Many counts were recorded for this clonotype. The CDR3 reads CATRVEETQYF. The CDR3 nucleotides are TGTGCCACCCGGGTAGAAGAGACCCAGTACTTC. V usage is TRBV7-9 and J usage is TRBJ2-5, with D hard to call. The CDR3 contains 11 residues. Trimming took 10 bases from V and 3 from J, leaving 9 bases between them. Germline V gives CDR1 SEHNR, CDR2 FQNEAQ (reference sequence).

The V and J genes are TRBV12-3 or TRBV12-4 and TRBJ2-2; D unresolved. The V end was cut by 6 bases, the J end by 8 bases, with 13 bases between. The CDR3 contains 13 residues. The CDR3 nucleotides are TGTGCCAGCAGCAACCCCGATGGTGGGGAGCTGTTTTTT. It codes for CASSNPDGGELFF.

CDR3: CASSLHEGTQYF. The CDR3 nucleotides are TGTGCCAGCAGCTTACATGAAGGGACCCAGTACTTC. This chain uses TRBV11-3 with TRBJ2-5; no definite D call. Germline CDR1 is SGHNT and CDR2 is YENEEA. V gave up 2 bases and J gave up 7 bases, with 8 bases separating them. This CDR3 comprises 12 residues.

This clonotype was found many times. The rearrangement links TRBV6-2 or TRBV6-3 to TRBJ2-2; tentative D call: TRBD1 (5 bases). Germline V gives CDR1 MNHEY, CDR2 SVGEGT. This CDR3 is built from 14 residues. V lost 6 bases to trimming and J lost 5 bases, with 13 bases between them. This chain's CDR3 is CASSQQAVTGELFF. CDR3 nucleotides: TGTGCCAGCAGCCAACAGGCGGTAACCGGGGAGCTGTTTTTT.

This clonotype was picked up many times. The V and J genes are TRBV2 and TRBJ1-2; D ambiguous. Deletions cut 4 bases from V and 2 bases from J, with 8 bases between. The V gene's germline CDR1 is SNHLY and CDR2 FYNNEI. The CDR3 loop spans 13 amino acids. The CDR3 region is CASSAQINYGYTF. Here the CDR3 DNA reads TGTGCCAGCAGTGCGCAGATAAACTATGGCTACACCTTC.

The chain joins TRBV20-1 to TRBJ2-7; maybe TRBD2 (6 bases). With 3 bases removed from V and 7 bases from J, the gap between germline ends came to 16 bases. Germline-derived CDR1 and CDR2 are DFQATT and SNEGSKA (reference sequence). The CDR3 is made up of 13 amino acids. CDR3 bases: TGCAGTGCTAGGTCCCTTGGGGACTGGGAGCAGTACTTC. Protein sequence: CSARSLGDWEQYF.

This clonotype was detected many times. CDR3 residues: CASSDRQGPNSPLHF. The CDR3 nucleotides are TGTGCCAGCAGCGATAGACAGGGTCCTAATTCACCCCTCCACTTT. J is TRBJ1-6 and V is TRBV7-9; the match to TRBD1 covers 7 bases. The J segment lost 6 bases and the V segment lost 5 bases, leaving 7 bases of the junction unmatched. Germline CDR1 reads SEHNR; CDR2 reads FQNEAQ (reference sequence). The length of the CDR3 is 15 residues.

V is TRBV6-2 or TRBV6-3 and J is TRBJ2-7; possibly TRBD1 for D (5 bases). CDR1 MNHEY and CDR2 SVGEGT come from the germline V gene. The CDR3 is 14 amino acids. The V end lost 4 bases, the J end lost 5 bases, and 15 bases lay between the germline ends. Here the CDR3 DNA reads TGTGCCAGCAGTTTAGCCCCGGAAGGGGACGAGCAGTACTTC. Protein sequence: CASSLAPEGDEQYF.

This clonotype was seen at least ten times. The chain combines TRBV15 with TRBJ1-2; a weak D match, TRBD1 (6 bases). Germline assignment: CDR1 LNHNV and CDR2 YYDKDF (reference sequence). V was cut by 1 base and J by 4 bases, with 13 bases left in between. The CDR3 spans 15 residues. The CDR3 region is CATSRVKGGGYGYTF. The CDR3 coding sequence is TGTGCCACCAGCAGAGTCAAGGGGGGGGGCTATGGCTACACCTTC.

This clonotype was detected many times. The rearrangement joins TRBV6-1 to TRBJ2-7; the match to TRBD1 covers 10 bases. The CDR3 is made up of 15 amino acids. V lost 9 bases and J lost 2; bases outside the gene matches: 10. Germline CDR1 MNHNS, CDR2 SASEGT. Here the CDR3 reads CASVKGQGITYEQYF. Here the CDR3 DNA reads TGTGCCAGTGTTAAGGGACAGGGGATTACCTACGAGCAGTACTTC.

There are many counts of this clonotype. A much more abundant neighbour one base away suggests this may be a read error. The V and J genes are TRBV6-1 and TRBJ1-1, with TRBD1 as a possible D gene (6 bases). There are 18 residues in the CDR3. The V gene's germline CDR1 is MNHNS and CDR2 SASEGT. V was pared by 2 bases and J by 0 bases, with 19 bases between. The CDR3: CASSEMVGGGVVNTEAFF. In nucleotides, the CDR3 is TGTGCCAGCAGTGAAATGGTTGGGGGGGGCGTCGTGAACACTGAAGCTTTCTTT.

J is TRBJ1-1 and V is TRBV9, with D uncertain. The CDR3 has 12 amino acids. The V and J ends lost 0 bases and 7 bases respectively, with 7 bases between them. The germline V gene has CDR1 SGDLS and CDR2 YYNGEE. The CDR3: CASSVVGGEAFF. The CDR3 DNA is TGTGCCAGCAGCGTAGTTGGAGGTGAAGCTTTCTTT.

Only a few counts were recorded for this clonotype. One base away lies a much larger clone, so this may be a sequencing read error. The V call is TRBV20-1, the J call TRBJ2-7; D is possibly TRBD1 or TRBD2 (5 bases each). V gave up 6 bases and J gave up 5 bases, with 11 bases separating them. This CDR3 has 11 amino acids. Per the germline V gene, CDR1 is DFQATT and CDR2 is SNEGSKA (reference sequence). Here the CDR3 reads CSAGDLDEQYF. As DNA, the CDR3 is TGCAGTGCCGGGGACCTAGACGAGCAGTACTTC.